This T cell receptor (beta chain) is drawn from a study of blood T cell repertoires in COVID-19. Background on the study: COVID-19 samples, acute and convalescent, were from the United States, Italy and Spain. T cells, B-cell-depleted T cells, or PBMCs provided the cDNA or gDNA that served as material.

In the authors' methods: Estimates of nucleated cell counts were drawn from the amplification of reference gene primers. Clones were read by immunoSEQ multiplex PCR, and TCRdb kept only the in-frame ones, dropping some. V and J calls and clone size are copied from that table; D and trimming were computed from the DNA. The sample holds a few hundred thousand clones, around 90% seen once. V was cut by 3 bases and J by 0 bases, with 7 bases left in between. The length of the CDR3 is 14 residues. The germline V gene has CDR1 SGDLS and CDR2 YYNGEE. Sequenced input: peripheral blood. This sequence joins TRBV9 and TRBJ1-5; D gene ambiguous. The clonotype was recovered from a woman between 35 and 50 years old who had recovered from COVID-19. DNA of the CDR3: TGTGCCAGCAGCGAGCGATATAGCAATCAGCCCCAGCATTTT. Its translation is CASSERYSNQPQHF.